The sequence of this TCR beta chain was determined in a study of T cells in Graves' hyperthyroidism and ophthalmopathy. There are many counts of this clonotype. RNA transcripts were the template for amplifying TCR beta CDR3 regions. HTBI primers were the set used in a first-round RT-PCR of the TCR CDR3. TCRdb independently ran MiXCR on the multiplex PCR reads; one entry per CDR3 protein. Seen here are roughly 200,000 distinct CDR3 sequences, about a sixth observed once, and the top ten hold around two fifths. Material: blood. This receptor was identified in a man between 35 and 55 years old with Graves' hyperthyroidism.

The CDR3 region has the DNA TGTGCCAGCAGTGAAGCGGACAATGAGCAGTTCTTC. Its protein is CASSEADNEQFF. The chain joins TRBV2 to TRBJ2-1, with D hard to call. This CDR3 is built from 12 residues. Trimming took 0 bases from V and 5 from J, leaving 2 bases between them. In germline, CDR1 is SNHLY, CDR2 FYNNEI.